This TCR beta chain was profiled in a study of PD-1 blockade in classical Hodgkin lymphoma. General study results and limits: Newly diagnosed patients were reported to exhibit reduced baseline TCR diversity relative to healthy donors.

Assay: immunoSEQ multiplex PCR; the TCRdb copy retains only in-frame clones and omits some. The repertoire has approximately 59,000 clones, roughly 90% of them found once; the top ten carry about 10%. Concerning this clone itself: Its antigen is not known.

V shed 0 bases and J 6 bases; nucleotides not matched to a gene: 5. This CDR3 contains 16 residues. CDR1 and CDR2 from the germline V gene are LGHNA and YNFKEQ. Brentuximab vedotin exposure varied, and every patient relapsed after autologous stem cell transplantation. Patients' outcomes at their best amounted to complete response, partial response or progressive disease. This sequence joins TRBV4-2 and TRBJ2-1, with 10 nucleotides matching TRBD2. This sequence was found in a human donor with classical Hodgkin lymphoma. The material was peripheral blood mononuclear cells (PBMCs), obtained before the second cycle of nivolumab. The CDR3 coding sequence is TGTGCCAGCAGCCAAGAAGCGAGCGGGGGGGCCAATGAGCAGTTCTTC. Residues: CASSQEASGGANEQFF.